This TCR beta chain was identified during a study of OX40 agonist ivuxolimab in advanced cancers. The wider study: Earlier treatment with anti-PD-1, anti-PD-L1 or anti-CTLA-4 was permitted, and around 43% had received some. Study outcomes and limitations: Still undetermined is the antigen specificity of the expanded peripheral T cells.

On this clone: Its antigen is currently unknown.

Autoimmune disease history or systemic immunosuppression led to patients being barred. CDR1 is DFQATT, CDR2 SNEGSKA, per germline (reference sequence). The CDR3 length is 10 residues. V was trimmed by 6 bases and J by 6 bases, leaving 9 bases between them. Some clones are missing from TCRdb's copy, which holds only in-frame ones; the method was immunoSEQ multiplex PCR. The profile shows 65,000 to 75,000 clones, around four fifths of them singletons. J is TRBJ2-7 and V is TRBV20-1; D call uncertain. This receptor was obtained from an adult with an advanced solid tumor such as melanoma, head and neck, liver or kidney cancer. This specimen consisted of CD4+ or CD8+ T cells sorted from blood, obtained in a trial of the OX40 agonist ivuxolimab. CDR3 sequence (DNA): TGCAGTGCCGCTCCGGCCGAGCAGTACTTC. It specifies CSAAPAEQYF.